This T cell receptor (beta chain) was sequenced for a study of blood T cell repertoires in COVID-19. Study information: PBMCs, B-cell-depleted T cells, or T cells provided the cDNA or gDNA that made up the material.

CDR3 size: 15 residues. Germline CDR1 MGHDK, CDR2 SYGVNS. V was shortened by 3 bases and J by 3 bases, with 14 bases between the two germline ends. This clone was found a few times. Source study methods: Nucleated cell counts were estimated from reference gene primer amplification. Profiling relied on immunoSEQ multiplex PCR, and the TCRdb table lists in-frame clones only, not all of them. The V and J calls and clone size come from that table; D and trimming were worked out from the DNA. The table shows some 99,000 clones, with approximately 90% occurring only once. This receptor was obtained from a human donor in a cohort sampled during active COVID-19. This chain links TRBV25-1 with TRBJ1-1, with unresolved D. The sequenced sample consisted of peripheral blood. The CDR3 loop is CASSDPGIGDTEAFF. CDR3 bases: TGTGCCAGCAGTGATCCGGGGATCGGGGACACTGAAGCTTTCTTT.